These 20 T cell receptor beta chains were all obtained from the same sample, sequenced in a study of CD8 T cells in ankylosing spondylitis. Each CDR3 protein is one row after TCRdb ran MiXCR on the 5' RACE reads. The table records approximately 150,000 distinct CDR3 sequences, 30% to 35% of them present only once. The sequencing input was synovial fluid, either unsorted or a sorted T cell fraction (not recorded which). Receptors were obtained from a male donor with ankylosing spondylitis.

The rearrangement joins TRBV7-2 to TRBJ2-2, with D tentatively TRBD1 (6 bases). CDR1 is SGHTA, CDR2 FQGNSA, per germline. V was cut by 5 bases and J by 6 bases, with 13 bases left in between. CDR3 length: 14 residues. The CDR3 region has the DNA TGTGCCAGCAGCCAACTCAGGGGTGCCGGGGAGCTGTTTTTT. This sequence encodes CASSQLRGAGELFF.

V gene TRBV12-5 combines with J gene TRBJ2-1; 7 nucleotides line up with TRBD1. This CDR3 is built from 15 residues. Germline values: CDR1 LGHNT, CDR2 FRNRAP. Trimming took 6 bases from V and 0 from J; bases not matched to a gene: 5. CDR3: CASGPGQRSYNEQFF. CDR3 in DNA: TGTGCTAGTGGCCCGGGACAGCGCTCCTACAATGAGCAGTTCTTC.

This clonotype was observed at least ten times. The rearrangement uses TRBV20-1 and TRBJ2-7, with TRBD2 identical over 12 bases. There are 17 residues in the CDR3. Germline V gene sequence: CDR1 DFQATT, CDR2 SNEGSKA (reference sequence). The trim removed 3 bases at V and 5 bases at J, leaving 14 bases unmatched. The CDR3 region is CSASAPWTSGILHEQYF. The CDR3 DNA reads TGCAGTGCTAGCGCTCCTTGGACTAGCGGGATTCTCCACGAGCAGTACTTC.

This clonotype has a count of ten or more. V is TRBV11-2 and J is TRBJ2-1; D is unclear. Germline V gene sequence: CDR1 SGHAT, CDR2 FQNNGV. The CDR3 is made up of 12 amino acids. Trimming stripped 5 bases from V and 7 bases from J, with 9 bases between. In DNA form, the CDR3 reads TGTGCCAGCAGCCACTACGGTAATGAGCAGTTCTTC. Residues: CASSHYGNEQFF.

This clonotype was observed at least ten times. The chain joins TRBV2 to TRBJ2-3; 10 bases map to TRBD2. The germline V gene has CDR1 SNHLY and CDR2 FYNNEI. This CDR3 is built from 15 residues. Trimming took 5 bases from V and 3 from J; bases not matched to a gene: 5. In nucleotides, the CDR3 is TGTGCCAGCAGTCGACTAGCGGGTCTAACAGATACGCAGTATTTT. Translated, it gives CASSRLAGLTDTQYF.

The chain carries TRBV12-3 or TRBV12-4 and TRBJ2-5, with TRBD2 identical over 14 bases. V was clipped by 3 bases and J by 5 bases; unmatched bases: 5. The CDR3 contains 16 residues. Here the CDR3 DNA reads TGTGCCAGCAGTTTCGGACTAGCGGGAGGCGGGGAGACCCAGTACTTC. Amino acids: CASSFGLAGGGETQYF.

This clonotype was seen a handful of times. V usage is TRBV20-1 and J usage is TRBJ1-2; perhaps TRBD1 as D (6 bases). Germline lookup yields CDR1 DFQATT and CDR2 SNEGSKA (reference sequence). Trimming took off 4 bases at V and 5 bases at J, with 17 bases between the two ends. The CDR3 extends over 14 amino acids. The CDR3 sequence is CSAIRQDLKYGYTF. CDR3 nucleotides: TGCAGTGCTATACGACAGGACCTAAAATATGGCTACACCTTC.

This clonotype has a handful of counts. The chain has TRBV24-1 and TRBJ2-5, with D hard to call. This CDR3 is built from 15 residues. V was trimmed by 5 bases and J by 5 bases, leaving 17 bases between them. CDR1 and CDR2 from the germline V gene are KGHDR and SFDVKD. The CDR3 here is CATSATAVVEETQYF. CDR3 DNA: TGTGCCACCAGTGCCACCGCCGTGGTGGAGGAGACCCAGTACTTC.

A few counts support this clonotype. The chain uses TRBV7-9 and TRBJ2-5; D is perhaps TRBD2 (6 bases). CDR3 length: 15 residues. Per the germline V gene, CDR1 is SEHNR and CDR2 is FQNEAQ (reference sequence). V was pared by 5 bases and J by 0 bases, with 13 bases between. CDR3 sequence (DNA): TGTGCCAGCAGCCAAGGACTAAGGTACCAAGAGACCCAGTACTTC. This codes for CASSQGLRYQETQYF.

J is TRBJ1-5 and V is TRBV2; D not resolved. The CDR3 is 13 amino acids. V lost 5 bases and J lost 7, with 12 bases in between. Germline CDR1 SNHLY, CDR2 FYNNEI. CDR3 sequence: CASSSSGGQPQHF. CDR3 bases: TGTGCCAGCAGTTCCTCAGGAGGGCAGCCCCAGCATTTT.

In this sample, this clonotype turned up once. The chain joins TRBV2 to TRBJ1-2, with D tentatively TRBD1 (6 bases). The CDR3 loop spans 13 amino acids. Trimming took off 7 bases at V and 5 bases at J, with 14 bases between the two ends. In germline, CDR1 is SNHLY, CDR2 FYNNEI. CDR3: CASKLDSVYGYTF. CDR3 in DNA: TGTGCCAGCAAACTGGACAGCGTGTATGGCTACACCTTC.

The gene calls are TRBV28 and TRBJ1-4; D is possibly TRBD1 (5 bases). Germline V gives CDR1 MDHEN, CDR2 SYDVKM. V lost 7 bases and J lost 0, with 12 bases in between. The CDR3 runs 15 residues. The CDR3 sequence is CASIGGDATNEKLFF. Written as DNA, the CDR3 is TGTGCCAGCATTGGGGGGGATGCAACTAATGAAAAACTGTTTTTT.

This clonotype was detected many times. This rearrangement joins TRBV20-1 to TRBJ2-7; 8 bases fit TRBD1. Trimming removed 5 bases from V and 3 bases from J; junction bases left unmatched: 6. The CDR3 runs 13 residues. Germline V gene sequence: CDR1 DFQATT, CDR2 SNEGSKA (reference sequence). The CDR3 is CSALRDRIYEQYF. For the CDR3, the DNA is TGCAGTGCTCTCCGGGACAGGATCTACGAGCAGTACTTC.

The table lists this clonotype with many counts. This chain uses TRBV7-8 with TRBJ1-4; TRBD1 aligns across 7 bases. Trimming at V came to 5 bases and at J to 7 bases, leaving 16 bases not matched to a gene. Germline V gene data show CDR1 as SGHVS and CDR2 as FQNEAQ. This CDR3 is built from 17 residues. CDR3 in amino acids: CASSLRGAGSFGEKLFF. For the CDR3, the DNA is TGTGCCAGCAGCCTCAGGGGGGCGGGTAGCTTCGGTGAAAAACTGTTTTTT.

The V call is TRBV6-5, the J call TRBJ2-4; D perhaps matches TRBD2 (7 bases). Trimming left V 2 bases short and J 4 bases short, with 9 bases between. CDR3 size: 14 residues. CDR1 is MNHEY, CDR2 SVGAGI, per germline. The CDR3 DNA sequence: TGTGCCAGCAGTTACGGGGGGGCGAAAAACATTCAGTACTTC. It encodes CASSYGGAKNIQYF.

This clonotype occurred many times. The chain employs TRBV15 and TRBJ1-2; D is possibly TRBD1 (5 bases). The germline CDR1 and CDR2 sequences are LNHNV and YYDKDF (reference sequence). Trimming pared 0 bases from V and 4 bases from J, leaving 12 bases between. The CDR3 spans 15 residues. The chain's CDR3 is CATSRDSQGSYGYTF. The CDR3 region has the DNA TGTGCCACCAGCAGAGATAGCCAGGGAAGCTATGGCTACACCTTC.

The rearrangement joins TRBV28 to TRBJ2-7, with 7 bases matching TRBD1. Germline lookup yields CDR1 MDHEN and CDR2 SYDVKM. Unmatched junction bases numbered 8, after V lost 3 bases and J lost 3 bases. This CDR3 is built from 15 residues. The CDR3 coding sequence is TGTGCCAGCAGTTTGCCGGGACAGAGAGACTACGAGCAGTACTTC. This translates into CASSLPGQRDYEQYF.

This clonotype was seen repeatedly, ten times or more. The chain recombines TRBV7-2 with TRBJ1-1; no definite D call. The germline V gene encodes CDR1 SGHTA and CDR2 FQGNSA. This CDR3 comprises 13 residues. Between the trimmed V and J ends, which lost 8 bases and 0 bases, there was a span of 10 bases. The CDR3 bases are TGTGCCAGCGGGTGGAAGGTGAACACTGAAGCTTTCTTT. Encoded protein: CASGWKVNTEAFF.

The CDR3 is CASRGPTGGFSPLHF. CDR3 DNA: TGTGCCAGCAGGGGCCCGACAGGGGGGTTTTCACCCCTCCACTTT. The chain joins TRBV7-9 to TRBJ1-6, with 9 bases that match TRBD1. J lost 9 bases, V lost 6 bases, and 9 bases had no gene match. Per the germline V gene, CDR1 is SEHNR and CDR2 is FQNEAQ (reference sequence). The CDR3 has 15 residues.

V and J are TRBV12-3 or TRBV12-4 and TRBJ2-2, with TRBD1 identical over 7 bases. This CDR3 spans 14 amino acids. Germline trimming cut 10 bases from V and 0 bases from J; bases unmatched to any gene: 5. As DNA, the CDR3 is TGTGCCATCGAGGGACAGTCGAACACCGGGGAGCTGTTTTTT. Protein: CAIEGQSNTGELFF.